Included here is one TCR beta chain sequence, with context. What this receptor recognizes is not known. No base-level quality is on record; no much larger clone is a single base apart. This specimen belongs to a study of CD8+ T cells in alopecia areata (dated by TCRdb to between 2017 and 2018). Some background on the complete study: Treated patients were enrolled in an open-label pilot trial of oral tofacitinib at 5 to 10 mg twice daily for moderate-to-severe alopecia areata. The study used high-throughput TCRbeta sequencing to examine T cell clonal expansion in alopecia areata, in both the C3H/HeJ mouse model and human patients. Patients on tofacitinib were biopsied at baseline and after 4 and 24 weeks of treatment, and several of the patients also had a later scalp biopsy. TCRbeta CDR3 regions were amplified by immunoSEQ multiplex PCR with 35 Vbeta forward and 13 Jbeta reverse primers. In treated patients, disease severity was measured using the SALT score, which gives the percentage of scalp surface area affected. On the human side, TCRbeta sequencing was run on scalp tissue and on sorted CD4+ and CD8+ peripheral blood T cells from healthy controls and from alopecia areata patients with either patchy or totalis/universalis disease. Tofacitinib was administered for 6 to 18 months, and 6 months of follow-up off drug were then conducted to assess delayed response and recurrence. The RNA source kit depended on sample type: the PAXgene miRNA kit for fixed scalp, the miRNeasy kit for PBMCs, and the RNeasy kit for mouse skin. Scalp clonality was compared among normal scalp (n=4), patchy alopecia areata scalp (n=8), and alopecia totalis/universalis scalp (n=8).

The library was built by means of the immunoSEQ multiplex PCR assay. For TCR sequencing, RNA was extracted from every sample and reverse transcribed into cDNA to serve as template. SuperScript III was used to make first-strand cDNA, primed with a 2:1 mix of oligo-dT and random hexamers. A synthetic immune receptor repertoire was used to gauge amplification bias, and whatever bias remained was removed computationally. The paper's data handling went like this. After raw reads were preprocessed to remove errors, the CDR3 was defined following IMGT conventions as running from the conserved cysteine to phenylalanine. Clonality was calculated as 1 minus Shannon entropy normalized by log2 of the number of productive unique TCRs. Whether scalp clones were CD4 or CD8 was inferred by matching scalp TCRbeta sequences against CD4 and CD8 repertoires sorted from blood. Sourced from immuneACCESS, this table was stored by TCRdb with only in-frame sequences that have V and J called. A share of the clones is absent; for the studies checked, an unresolved V gene accounts for under half, and the remainder has no known explanation. V, J and clone size derive from that table, while D and trimming were established from the DNA sequence. This sample gives 200,000 to 250,000 clones in total; more than 45% of them show up just once. Jointly, the top ten make up 1.5% to 2% of the sample.

The time point label of this sample denotes: more than 3 weeks on oral tofacitinib. In the paper's terms, the treatment or condition label means: oral pan-JAK inhibitor, 5-10 mg twice daily. From alopecia areata patients, peripheral blood was collected along with lesional scalp punch biopsies. PBMCs were separated by density centrifugation and stained for CD3, CD4 and CD8, after which CD4+ and CD8+ T cells were sorted on a FACSAria. Via the germline V gene (reference sequence), CDR1 is PRHDT and CDR2 FYEKMQ. Relative to germline, V is 0 bases shorter and J is 7 bases shorter, with 18 bases between their ends. The CDR3 numbers 16 residues from cysteine through phenylalanine. The read is trimmed to its CDR3 DNA, 48 bases read in frame from base 1. The paper's findings and limits, for the study overall: Compared with normal scalp, lesional scalp had higher clonality and more expanded CD8+ clones, particularly in alopecia totalis/universalis, a pattern that suggests antigenic drive. Shared TCR sequences between patients were less evident than in mice, which may be partly attributable to HLA diversity in the patient population. Because the treated cohort was small and had just a single nonresponder, larger studies are needed to establish links between baseline CD8+ expansion and response. Tofacitinib significantly lowered scalp clonality and the number of expanded CD8+ clones among the top 100 scalp clones. Resident alphabeta T cells in normal human skin are also sequenced, complicating scalp TCR repertoire analysis, unlike mouse skin dominated by gammadelta T cells. Many expanded lesional clones persisted in scalp and blood during tofacitinib treatment, which may partly explain relapse after stopping treatment.

The TCR sequence derives from a human donor with alopecia areata. The sample here was CD4+ T cells sorted from blood, taken at week 4, from a patient treated with tofacitinib. The receptor chain draws on TRBV13 and TRBJ1-2; TRBD1 is a possible D gene, resting on 6 matching bases. Here is the DNA: TGTGCCAGCAGCTTAGGCACGAGAGGGGGGCGGTTTGGCTACACCTTC. Its protein product is CASSLGTRGGRFGYTF. The full variable domain, with segments outside the CDR3 supplied by the reference TRBV13 and TRBJ1-2 proteins, appears as AAGVIQSPRHLIKEKRETATLKCYPIPRHDTVYWYQQGPGQDPQFLISFYEKMQSDKGSIPDRFSAQQFSDYHSELNMSSLELGDSALYFCASSLGTRGGRFGYTFGSGTRLTVV.